A single sample is the source of the 2 T cell receptor beta chains below, sequenced in a study of identical twins. TCRdb reprocessed the 5' RACE reads via MiXCR and lists one record per CDR3 protein. Among some 210,000 distinct CDR3 sequences listed, 15% to 20% were seen once. These records were also assigned to another study, of T cells expressing NK-cell markers.

The specimen sequenced was CD8+ T cells sorted from blood. These receptors originate from a woman aged 18-30 years in good health.

The chain recombines TRBV2 with TRBJ1-1; D is perhaps TRBD1 (6 bases). Deletions cut 2 bases from V and 0 bases from J, with 10 bases between. CDR3 length: 15 amino acids. Germline assignment: CDR1 SNHLY and CDR2 FYNNEI. The CDR3 DNA sequence: TGTGCCAGCAGTGAATGGGGGACATTGAACACTGAAGCTTTCTTT. Amino acid sequence: CASSEWGTLNTEAFF.

The rearrangement uses TRBV12-3 or TRBV12-4 and TRBJ1-1; no clear D. V was trimmed by 4 bases and J by 4 bases, leaving 16 bases between them. This CDR3 has 15 amino acids. The CDR3 region is CASSSLVPRATEAFF. CDR3 DNA sequence: TGTGCCAGCAGTTCCTTGGTCCCACGCGCCACTGAAGCTTTCTTT.